The 19 T cell receptor beta chains listed next were all sequenced from one sample in a study of blood T cell repertoires in COVID-19. Data came from immunoSEQ multiplex PCR; TCRdb stores just in-frame clones and leaves some out. This table has around 310,000 clones, approximately 89% appearing once. What was sequenced was PBMCs or T cells enriched from blood (not recorded which). These receptors were collected from a man aged 25-40 years who had recovered from COVID-19.

The chain carries TRBV2 and TRBJ2-5; TRBD2 agrees at 14 bases. CDR1 and CDR2 (germline): SNHLY, FYNNEI. Trimming at V came to 4 bases and at J to 5 bases, leaving 6 bases not matched to a gene. The CDR3 covers 16 residues. The CDR3 protein is CASSARTSGGRETQYF. The CDR3 DNA reads TGTGCCAGCAGTGCAAGGACTAGCGGGGGGCGGGAGACCCAGTACTTC.

V and J are TRBV10-1 and TRBJ2-2; D is ambiguous. This CDR3 is 15 amino acids long. The ends were cut back, 2 bases at V and 1 base at J, with 8 bases in the middle. The V gene's germline CDR1 is WNHNN and CDR2 SYGVQD (reference sequence). Here the CDR3 DNA reads TGCGCCAGCAGTGAGGAGGTTTTGAACACCGGGGAGCTGTTTTTT. As protein: CASSEEVLNTGELFF.

V and J are TRBV7-6 and TRBJ1-5, with 8 bases fitting TRBD1. Looked up from germline, CDR1 is SGHVS and CDR2 is FNYEAQ. J was trimmed by 3 bases and V by 5 bases; bases with no gene match: 6. The CDR3 covers 15 residues. The CDR3 region has the DNA TGTGCCAGCAGCGAAGGACAGGGCTACAATCAGCCCCAGCATTTT. This codes for CASSEGQGYNQPQHF.

Note on this clone: A read error may produce the germline difference seen at one junction end. The chain uses TRBV3-1 (or the pseudogene TRBV3-2) and TRBJ2-1, with 7 bases matching TRBD2. This CDR3 comprises 14 residues. The germline gives CDR1 LGHDT, CDR2 YNNKEL (reference sequence). The CDR3 sequence: CASSRISGDNEQFF. Written as DNA, the CDR3 is TGTGCCAGTAGCCGAATAAGCGGGGACAATGAGCAGTTCTTC.

The chain joins TRBV2 to TRBJ1-1, with D maybe TRBD1 (6 bases). CDR3 size: 13 residues. Germline CDR1 is SNHLY and CDR2 is FYNNEI. V was clipped by 7 bases and J by 1 base, with 10 bases between them. The CDR3 region is CASTKTGNTEAFF. CDR3 nucleotides: TGTGCCAGCACCAAGACAGGGAACACTGAAGCTTTCTTT.

The rearrangement links TRBV5-6 to TRBJ2-3; D is unclear. The V gene lost 5 bases and the J gene lost 6 bases, with 13 bases spanning the gap. The CDR3 has 13 residues. Germline V gives CDR1 SGHDT, CDR2 YYEEEE. The CDR3 loop reads CASSPVSQDTQYF. The CDR3 DNA sequence: TGTGCCAGCAGTCCTGTAAGTCAGGATACGCAGTATTTT.

This chain joins TRBV2 and TRBJ1-2, with D perhaps TRBD1 (6 bases). V was pared by 6 bases and J by 7 bases, with 12 bases between. Germline CDR1 and CDR2: SNHLY and FYNNEI. The length of the CDR3 is 12 residues. DNA for the CDR3: TGTGCCAGCAGAGGGGGTCGGGTTGGCTACACCTTC. Its translation: CASRGGRVGYTF.

This clone was recorded once. The rearrangement links TRBV6-5 to TRBJ1-6, with 8 bases identical to TRBD1. The V gene's germline CDR1 is MNHEY and CDR2 SVGAGI. The V and J ends lost 4 bases and 8 bases, in that order; junction bases with no gene match: 10. The length of the CDR3 is 16 residues. The CDR3 here is CASSWRFDRGDSPLHF. The DNA of the CDR3 is TGTGCCAGCAGTTGGCGGTTCGACAGGGGAGATTCACCCCTCCACTTT.

This chain uses TRBV11-2 with TRBJ2-1; D call uncertain. CDR3 length: 15 residues. Germline V gene lookup returns CDR1 SGHAT and CDR2 FQNNGV. Trimming removed 2 bases at V and 15 bases at J, with 23 bases between. CDR3 amino acids: CASSLSSATSVPAFF. DNA for the CDR3: TGTGCCAGCAGCTTATCATCGGCGACTTCCGTGCCGGCGTTCTTC.

The V gene is TRBV4-1, the J gene TRBJ1-1; 10 bases are shared with TRBD1. Germline CDR1 and CDR2: MGHRA and YSYEKL. Trimming took 0 bases from V and 7 from J; bases not matched to a gene: 11. This CDR3 has 17 amino acids. In DNA form, the CDR3 reads TGCGCCAGCAGCCAAGAATGGCGGCGACAGGGGGCAGGTGAAGCTTTCTTT. Protein: CASSQEWRRQGAGEAFF.

This chain links TRBV30 with TRBJ1-2; D is possibly TRBD1 (6 bases). Trimming pared 2 bases from V and 4 bases from J, leaving 11 bases between. The CDR3 extends over 13 amino acids. Germline CDR1 GTSNPN, CDR2 SVGIG (reference sequence). As DNA, the CDR3 is TGTGCCTGGAGTCAGACAGGTGGCTATGGCTACACCTTC. Residues: CAWSQTGGYGYTF.

This clone appeared once. The V and J genes are TRBV9 and TRBJ2-5; TRBD2 is a possible D gene (5 bases). Deletions cut 4 bases from V and 5 bases from J, with 15 bases between. The CDR3 has 14 amino acids. CDR1 SGDLS and CDR2 YYNGEE come from the germline V gene. This CDR3 reads CASSSLGGPETQYF. In DNA, the CDR3 is TGTGCCAGCAGCTCCCTAGGCGGGCCGGAGACCCAGTACTTC.

This clone was recorded only once. The chain joins TRBV3-1 (or the pseudogene TRBV3-2) to TRBJ2-7; 11 bases align to TRBD2. Trimming cost V 1 base and J 3 bases; bases outside gene matches: 8. This CDR3 comprises 17 residues. CDR1 is LGHDT, CDR2 YNNKEL, per germline (reference sequence). This chain's CDR3 is CASSQAGELAGDYEQYF. In DNA form, the CDR3 reads TGTGCCAGCAGCCAAGCGGGGGAACTAGCGGGGGACTACGAGCAGTACTTC.

This chain links TRBV3-1 (or the pseudogene TRBV3-2) with TRBJ2-4; 9 nucleotides match TRBD1. The V gene end was trimmed by 5 bases and the J gene end by 8 bases; junction bases not matched to a gene: 4. The CDR3 length is 13 residues. CDR1 LGHDT and CDR2 YNNKEL come from the germline V gene (reference sequence). CDR3 in amino acids: CASSETGGDIQYF. CDR3 bases: TGTGCCAGCAGCGAGACAGGGGGGGACATTCAGTACTTC.

This chain uses TRBV4-2 with TRBJ2-3, with 7 bases that match TRBD2. CDR1 is LGHNA, CDR2 YNFKEQ, per germline. Losses at the gene ends were 0 bases for V and 6 bases for J; bases not matched to a gene: 18. This CDR3 has 19 amino acids. Written as DNA, the CDR3 is TGTGCCAGCAGCCAAGACCCTCCCCCTTGGACTAGTCGGGGGGATACGCAGTATTTT. Encoded protein: CASSQDPPPWTSRGDTQYF.

The J gene is TRBJ2-7, the V gene TRBV2; D is ambiguous. Germline V gene lookup returns CDR1 SNHLY and CDR2 FYNNEI. CDR3 length: 11 amino acids. The germline V and J ends were trimmed by 4 bases and 3 bases, with 4 bases remaining between them. CDR3 loop: CASSAYYEQYF. The CDR3 DNA follows: TGTGCCAGCAGTGCTTACTACGAGCAGTACTTC. The complete variable domain, with remaining parts taken from reference TRBV2 and TRBJ2-7, reads EPEVTQTPSHQVTQMGQEVILRCVPISNHLYFYWYRQILGQKVEFLVSFYNNEISEKSEIFDDQFSVERPDGSNFTLKIRSTKLEDSAMYFCASSAYYEQYFGPGTRLTVT.

A single count supports this clone. This sequence joins TRBV7-6 and TRBJ1-1, with a possible D match to TRBD1 (6 bases). The V end was cut by 7 bases, the J end by 4 bases, with 13 bases between. Germline V CDR1 and CDR2: SGHVS, FNYEAQ. The CDR3 is 13 amino acids. This chain's CDR3 is CASNSGEGTEAFF. The CDR3 coding sequence is TGTGCCAGCAATTCAGGGGAGGGCACTGAAGCTTTCTTT.

The chain recombines TRBV4-1 with TRBJ1-4; weak D call: TRBD1 (5 bases). CDR3 size: 15 residues. With 1 base removed from V and 5 bases from J, the gap between germline ends came to 11 bases. Germline loops: CDR1 MGHRA, CDR2 YSYEKL. This CDR3 reads CASSQGWAGNEKLFF. CDR3 in DNA: TGCGCCAGCAGCCAAGGTTGGGCAGGGAATGAAAAACTGTTTTTT.

V and J are TRBV7-9 and TRBJ2-5; D might be TRBD1 (6 bases). This CDR3 region has 19 residues. Germline V gives CDR1 SEHNR, CDR2 FQNEAQ (reference sequence). The V end lost 1 base, the J end lost 5 bases, and 26 bases lay between the germline ends. The CDR3 here is CASSLGSGGAGALRETQYF. The CDR3 bases are TGTGCCAGCAGCTTAGGGTCCGGTGGGGCAGGGGCCTTAAGGGAGACCCAGTACTTC.